This is a list of T cell receptor beta chains from one sample in a study of blood T cell repertoires in COVID-19. TCRdb's table, derived via immunoSEQ multiplex PCR, lists solely in-frame clones and lacks some. The profile shows some 130,000 clones, 85% to 90% of them singletons. What was sequenced was peripheral blood. The receptors originated from a human donor in a cohort sampled during active COVID-19. Each CDR3 is given with its conserved first and last residue. Each record gives: D gene, J gene, clone size, V gene, CDR3 protein. D genes are given only for firm matches. Clone sizes are given selectively: once, few, many, or a class where the clone is expanded.

D: TRBD1
J: TRBJ2-1
size: -
V: TRBV5-1
CDR3: CASSQAGQGIGEQFF

D: -
J: TRBJ1-5
size: -
V: TRBV9
CDR3: CASSVRPAVRRGNQPQHF

D: -
J: TRBJ1-2
size: -
V: TRBV6-1
CDR3: CASSEGRGISGYTF

D: -
J: TRBJ1-1
size: -
V: TRBV7-2
CDR3: CASSLSRVNTEAFF

D: -
J: TRBJ2-7
size: once
V: TRBV15
CDR3: CATSWQPGDEQYF

D: TRBD1
J: TRBJ2-7
size: -
V: TRBV12-3/TRBV12-4
CDR3: CASSRTGVEQYF

D: -
J: TRBJ1-4
size: -
V: TRBV9
CDR3: CASSVGAMGGKLFF

D: -
J: TRBJ1-3
size: -
V: TRBV29-1
CDR3: CSVVLGNTIYF

D: -
J: TRBJ1-5
size: -
V: TRBV19
CDR3: CASTVSYRSNQPQHF

D: TRBD1
J: TRBJ1-1
size: -
V: TRBV9
CDR3: CASSPWTGLVTEAFF

D: TRBD1
J: TRBJ2-1
size: -
V: TRBV13
CDR3: CASTGGAGNEQFF

D: -
J: TRBJ1-1
size: once
V: TRBV4-2
CDR3: CASRAGSGETNTEAFF

D: TRBD1
J: TRBJ2-1
size: once
V: TRBV7-2
CDR3: CASSLTGTGGHNEQFF

D: TRBD1
J: TRBJ1-5
size: -
V: TRBV19
CDR3: CASRRPGTGPNQPQHF

D: -
J: TRBJ1-5
size: many
V: TRBV24-1
CDR3: CATSDPGRGNNQPQHF

D: TRBD2
J: TRBJ2-1
size: -
V: TRBV4-3
CDR3: CASSQSGTIHNEQFF

D: TRBD1
J: TRBJ1-6
size: -
V: TRBV7-6
CDR3: CASSHRQGGSPLHF

D: -
J: TRBJ1-5
size: -
V: TRBV4-1
CDR3: CASSPDPGRRQPQHF

D: TRBD1
J: TRBJ1-5
size: -
V: TRBV12-5
CDR3: CASGQGQGYQPQHF

D: -
J: TRBJ1-2
size: -
V: TRBV19
CDR3: CASSIEIRTVSHGYTF

D: TRBD1
J: TRBJ1-5
size: -
V: TRBV19
CDR3: CASSLQGRDQPQHF

D: -
J: TRBJ1-2
size: -
V: TRBV6-5
CDR3: CASSPALANFGYTF

D: -
J: TRBJ2-1
size: -
V: TRBV14
CDR3: CASSQDIFNEQFF

D: TRBD2
J: TRBJ2-1
size: once
V: TRBV30
CDR3: CAWSLAGVNEQFF

D: -
J: TRBJ2-1
size: once
V: TRBV5-6
CDR3: CASSLVLAENEQFF

D: TRBD1
J: TRBJ1-4
size: -
V: TRBV7-8
CDR3: CASSRGGSGGKLFF